This TCR beta chain was captured by sequencing in a study of cytomegalovirus exposure and HLA in healthy donors. Notes on the study in general: The authors reported that TCR beta sequences could predict HLA-A and HLA-B alleles. These predictions were accurate for most subjects in the first cohort. The study listed 164 cytomegalovirus-associated TCR beta chains. Later analysis associated a missense DCLRE1C variant with TCR beta V- and J-gene trimming.

On this clone itself: Its specificity is not known.

V shed 6 bases, J shed 5 bases, and the junction held 6 bases outside the gene matches. This CDR3 has 14 amino acids. CDR1 is MNHEY and CDR2 is SVGAGI in the germline V gene. The PCR contained 60 Vbeta and 13 Jbeta primers. Method: immunoSEQ multiplex PCR; TCRdb's copy keeps in-frame clones and lacks some. The profile shows 150,000 to 200,000 clones, more than 60% of them singletons. Sequencing was performed on PBMCs. This TCR was sampled from a woman aged 55 to 70 in good health and CMV-seropositive. The rearrangement uses TRBV6-5 and TRBJ1-5; TRBD1 aligns across 8 bases. The CDR3 spells CASSADRGYQPQHF. The CDR3 DNA reads TGTGCCAGCAGCGCCGACAGGGGATATCAGCCCCAGCATTTT.